Given below is one T cell receptor beta chain in context. CDR3 length equals 16 residues. In germline, CDR1 is SGHTA, CDR2 FQGNSA. The junction had 9 bases not matched to a gene; V was cut back by 5 bases and J by 3 bases. Source study methods: Amplified reference gene primers provided the basis for estimating nucleated cell counts. The data were produced by immunoSEQ multiplex PCR, yet TCRdb's version contains in-frame clones alone and is incomplete. V and J calls plus clone size are reproduced from that table; the DNA served to infer D and trimming. The sample includes 150,000 to 200,000 clones, 80% to 90% seen only once; the top ten take about a tenth. The data were taken from a study of blood T cell repertoires in COVID-19. Whole-study context: Material from acute and convalescent COVID-19 was sourced from the United States, Italy and Spain. T cells, B-cell-depleted T cells, or PBMCs provided the cDNA or gDNA that served as material.

The sample taken for sequencing was peripheral blood. This clonotype was sampled from a human donor with active or convalescent COVID-19. The donor label of this sample is uncertain. The gene calls are TRBV7-2 and TRBJ2-1, with TRBD2 matching 8 bases. The CDR3 DNA sequence: TGTGCCAGCAGCCCCCGGGCGGGAGGACGCTACAATGAGCAGTTCTTC. Translated: CASSPRAGGRYNEQFF.